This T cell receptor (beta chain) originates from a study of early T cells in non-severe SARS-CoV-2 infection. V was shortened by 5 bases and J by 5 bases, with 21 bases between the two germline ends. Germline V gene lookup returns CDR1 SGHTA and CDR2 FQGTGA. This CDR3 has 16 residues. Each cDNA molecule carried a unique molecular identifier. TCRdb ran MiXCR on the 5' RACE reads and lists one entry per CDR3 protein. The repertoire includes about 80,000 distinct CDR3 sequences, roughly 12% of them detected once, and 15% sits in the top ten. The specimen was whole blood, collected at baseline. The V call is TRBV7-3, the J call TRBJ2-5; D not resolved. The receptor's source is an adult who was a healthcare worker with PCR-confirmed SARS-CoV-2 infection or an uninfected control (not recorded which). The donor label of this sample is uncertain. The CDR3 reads CASSVGRVTSVETQYF. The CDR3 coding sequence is TGTGCCAGCAGCGTTGGTAGGGTAACGTCGGTGGAGACCCAGTACTTC.